This T cell receptor beta chain was retrieved from a study of beta chain features in type 1 diabetes. Only one heparinised blood draw was taken per donor, and its volume averaged about 120 mL. It was via CD45RO/CCR7/CD25/CD127/CD95/CD27 that CD4+ naive, central memory, regulatory and stem cell-like memory cells were sorted. Concerning this clone itself: Its antigen is not known.

The V end lost 3 bases, the J end lost 4 bases, and 12 bases lay between the germline ends. There are 14 residues in the CDR3. Germline V gene lookup returns CDR1 KGHSH and CDR2 LQKENI. The study reverse transcribed the entire isolated RNA, so it sequenced expressed TCRB transcripts. Using immunoSEQ multiplex PCR, the repertoire was profiled, and TCRdb retains in-frame clones only, with some absent. The repertoire consists of 200,000 to 250,000 clones, with about 9.3% occurring once and the leading ten covering 0.034%. Study findings and constraints: Researchers report that Type 1 diabetes patients had moderately but significantly shorter TCRB CDR3s across all four CD4+ subsets. Whether TCRB rearrangement is influenced by HLA type went unresolved here.

The chain employs TRBV18 and TRBJ1-1; D call uncertain. This TCR was sampled from a young woman in good health. Sequenced input: naive CD4+ T cells from blood. CDR3 in amino acids: CASSPGRPFTEAFF. DNA for the CDR3: TGTGCCAGCTCACCGGGCAGGCCGTTCACTGAAGCTTTCTTT.